This T cell receptor beta chain was identified in a study of T cell responses to AZD1222 COVID-19 vaccine. As for the study in general: Second-dose intervals near 4 or 12 weeks were combined.

Assay: immunoSEQ multiplex PCR; the TCRdb copy retains only in-frame clones and omits some. Altogether around 99,000 clones are present, under 95% being singletons, with the ten largest covering 22%. The source is an adult in good health. The specimen was peripheral blood, collected on day 0 of AZD1222 vaccination.

Here the CDR3 reads CASSRVWGNEQFF. CDR3 sequence (DNA): TGTGCCAGTAGTAGGGTATGGGGAAATGAGCAGTTCTTC. The chain carries TRBV19 and TRBJ2-1; the D is unclear. The ends were cut back, 4 bases at V and 7 bases at J, with 11 bases in the middle. The CDR3 runs to 13 residues. Germline V gives CDR1 LNHDA, CDR2 SQIVND (reference sequence).